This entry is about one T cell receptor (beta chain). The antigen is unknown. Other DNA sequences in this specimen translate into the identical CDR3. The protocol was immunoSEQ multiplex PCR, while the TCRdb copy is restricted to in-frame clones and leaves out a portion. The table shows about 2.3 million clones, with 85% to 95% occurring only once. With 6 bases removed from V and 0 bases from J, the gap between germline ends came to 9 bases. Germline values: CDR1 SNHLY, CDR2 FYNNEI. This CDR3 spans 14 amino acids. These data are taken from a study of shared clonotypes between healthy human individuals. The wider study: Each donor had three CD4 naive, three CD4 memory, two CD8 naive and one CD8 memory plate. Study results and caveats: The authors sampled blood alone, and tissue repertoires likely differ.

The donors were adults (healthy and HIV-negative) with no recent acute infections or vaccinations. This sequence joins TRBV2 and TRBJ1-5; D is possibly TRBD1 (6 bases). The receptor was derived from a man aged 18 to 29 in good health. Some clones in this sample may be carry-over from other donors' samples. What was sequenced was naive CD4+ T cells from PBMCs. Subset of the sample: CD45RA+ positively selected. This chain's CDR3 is CASRGGYSNQPQHF. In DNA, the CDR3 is TGTGCCAGCAGAGGGGGGTATAGCAATCAGCCCCAGCATTTT.